Each of the 7 T cell receptor beta chains below was sequenced from the same sample in a study of cytomegalovirus exposure and HLA in healthy donors. Some clones are missing from TCRdb's copy, which holds only in-frame ones; the method was immunoSEQ multiplex PCR. The profile covers 100,000 to 150,000 clones, with 94% appearing a single time and 1% to 1.5% taken by the ten largest. The source material was PBMCs. The origin of the receptors is a woman between 18 and 30 years old in good health and CMV-seronegative.

The chain employs TRBV5-1 and TRBJ2-5; 9 bases map to TRBD2. CDR1 and CDR2 from the germline V gene are SGHRS and YFSETQ. This CDR3 region has 18 residues. The trim removed 3 bases at V and 1 base at J, leaving 13 bases unmatched. The CDR3 coding sequence is TGCGCCAGCAGCTCCGGAACCTTTAGCGGGAGAACCCAAGAGACCCAGTACTTC. This encodes CASSSGTFSGRTQETQYF.

CDR3 in amino acids: CASSLGTRGGYNEQFF. The CDR3 region has the DNA TGTGCCAGCAGCTTAGGGACTAGAGGGGGTTACAATGAGCAGTTCTTC. The chain has TRBV7-3 and TRBJ2-1; 8 positions agree with TRBD2. Per the germline V gene, CDR1 is SGHTA and CDR2 is FQGTGA. The CDR3 extends over 16 amino acids. V lost 2 bases, J lost 4 bases, and 7 bases stayed unmatched.

The V call is TRBV12-1, the J call TRBJ2-7; TRBD2, the D gene given by the table, was not confirmed from the DNA. TRBV12-1 is shown as a pseudogene. The CDR3 totals 12 residues. CDR3 sequence reads: CAGRDSRDEQYF. In nucleotides, the CDR3 is TGTGCCGGCCGGGACTCCCGCGACGAGCAGTACTTC.

This chain uses TRBV28 with TRBJ2-3, with D perhaps matching TRBD1 or TRBD2 (7 bases each). This CDR3 has 19 amino acids. Per germline, CDR1 MDHEN and CDR2 SYDVKM. V shed 10 bases and J shed 6 bases, with 35 bases lying between them. The CDR3 DNA reads as TGTGCCATCAGGGGGAAATCTTCGGAGTGGAGGTTGGGGGGGGATACGCAGTATTTT. Translated: CAIRGKSSEWRLGGDTQYF. Based on the CDR3 plus reference TRBV28 and TRBJ2-3, the full variable domain is DVKVTQSSRYLVKRTGEKVFLECVQDMDHENMFWYRQDPGLGLRLIYFSYDVKMKEKGDIPEGYSVSREKKERFSLILESASTNQTSMYLCAIRGKSSEWRLGGDTQYFGPGTRLTVL.

The J gene is TRBJ2-7, the V gene TRBV10-3; 11 bases align to TRBD1. Germline V lookup: CDR1 ENHRY, CDR2 SYGVKD. V was pared by 10 bases and J by 5 bases, with 4 bases of the junction left unmatched. The CDR3 is made up of 12 amino acids. The CDR3 reads CATRDRGDEQYF. CDR3 nucleotides: TGTGCCACCCGGGACAGGGGGGACGAGCAGTACTTC.

This chain links TRBV5-6 with TRBJ2-1; possible D gene TRBD1, 5 bases. The CDR3 has 14 amino acids. The V end lost 7 bases, the J end lost 8 bases, and 19 bases lay between the germline ends. The germline CDR1 and CDR2 sequences are SGHDT and YYEEEE. CDR3 protein: CASSVKGHFDEQFF. The DNA of the CDR3 is TGTGCCAGCTCCGTGAAAGGACACTTCGATGAGCAGTTCTTC.

This clone appeared a few times. The junction shows a germline mismatch at one end, possibly a read error. This chain links TRBV7-2 with TRBJ2-1; D perhaps matches TRBD2 (5 bases). Germline V lookup: CDR1 SGHTA, CDR2 FQGNSA. CDR3 length: 14 residues. CDR3 nucleotide sequence: TGTGCCAGCACCTTAGGTCGGGGAAATAATGAGCAGTTCTTC. Translating gives CASTLGRGNNEQFF.